This note documents a single TCR beta chain sequence. The data originate from a study of control samples from healthy donors and cancer patients. Sequenced by immunoSEQ multiplex PCR; TCRdb stores in-frame clones only, minus some. The repertoire has about 130,000 clones, about nine tenths of them found once; the top ten carry about 2.2%. Per germline, CDR1 LNHDA and CDR2 SQIVND (reference sequence). V was trimmed by 3 bases and J by 0 bases, leaving 8 bases between them. The CDR3 has 15 amino acids. The V call is TRBV19, the J call TRBJ1-4; D unresolved. The sample was blood. The receptor's source is a woman between 50 and 59 years old in good health. The CDR3: CASSIVRATNEKLFF. CDR3 sequence (DNA): TGTGCCAGTAGTATCGTCAGAGCAACTAATGAAAAACTGTTTTTT. The full variable domain, rest sourced from reference TRBV19 and TRBJ1-4, is DGGITQSPKYLFRKEGQNVTLSCEQNLNHDAMYWYRQDPGQGLRLIYYSQIVNDFQKGDIAEGYSVSREKKESFPLTVTSAQKNPTAFYLCASSIVRATNEKLFFGSGTQLSVL.